This entry lists 12 T cell receptor beta chains sequenced from one sample in a study of Ad26.COV2.S vaccination and SARS-CoV-2 variants (dated by TCRdb to the early 2020s). Library preparation used the immunoSEQ multiplex PCR assay. Drawn from immuneACCESS, this table holds only the in-frame rearrangements with V and J called that TCRdb kept. Clones are partly lost; checked studies trace under half to an unresolved V gene and leave the rest unexplained. A total of tens of thousands of clones appear in this sample, around 82% of them only once. In total, the top ten clones hold 16% of the sample. Reading the label with the study, this specimen's time point is: individuals recovered from natural SARS-CoV-2 infection. Sequenced here: peripheral blood, sampled after recovery from COVID-19. The receptors here all came from a human donor who had recovered from COVID-19.

The chain has TRBV6-2 or TRBV6-3 and TRBJ1-2; 8 bases match TRBD1. The CDR3 length is 15 residues. Trimming took 2 bases from V and 7 from J; bases not matched to a gene: 9. CDR1 and CDR2 from the germline V gene are MNHEY and SVGEGT. This CDR3 is CASSYARTGRFGYTF. The CDR3 nucleotides are TGTGCCAGCAGTTACGCCCGGACAGGGCGGTTTGGCTACACCTTC.

The chain employs TRBV6-5 and TRBJ2-1; TRBD2 matches 11 bases. J was trimmed by 3 bases and V by 8 bases; bases with no gene match: 3. This CDR3 contains 14 residues. CDR1 is MNHEY, CDR2 SVGAGI, per germline. In DNA form, the CDR3 reads TGTGCCAGCGCAACTAGCGGGAGCTACAATGAGCAGTTCTTC. Its protein product is CASATSGSYNEQFF.

This chain uses TRBV6-5 with TRBJ2-1, with D perhaps TRBD1 or TRBD2 (5 bases each). Germline V gene sequence: CDR1 MNHEY, CDR2 SVGAGI. V lost 4 bases, J lost 2 bases, and 6 bases lay in between. CDR3 length: 13 amino acids. The CDR3 sequence is CASSLGPYNEQFF. The CDR3 coding sequence is TGTGCCAGCAGTTTGGGACCCTACAATGAGCAGTTCTTC.

A few counts support this clone. The genes are TRBV5-1 and TRBJ1-2; 7 bases match TRBD1. CDR1 is SGHRS and CDR2 is YFSETQ in the germline V gene. CDR3 length: 13 residues. The V and J ends lost 6 bases and 6 bases, in that order; junction bases with no gene match: 8. The CDR3 sequence: CASTTTGVHGYTF. CDR3 nucleotides: TGCGCCAGCACCACCACAGGGGTCCATGGCTACACCTTC.

The rearrangement uses TRBV15 and TRBJ1-5; 10 bases line up with TRBD1. In germline, CDR1 is LNHNV, CDR2 YYDKDF (reference sequence). J lost 4 bases, V lost 2 bases, and 8 bases had no gene match. The CDR3 has 17 residues. CDR3 sequence (DNA): TGTGCCACCAGCAGATACGGACAGGGGGATAGGAATCAGCCCCAGCATTTT. Amino acid sequence: CATSRYGQGDRNQPQHF.

This clone was seen just once. This chain connects TRBV10-2 to TRBJ2-7, with D perhaps being TRBD1 or TRBD2 (5 bases each). Trimming left V 4 bases short and J 3 bases short, with 10 bases between. Germline CDR1 WSHSY, CDR2 SAAADI. The CDR3 is 13 amino acids. CDR3 nucleotide sequence: TGCGCCAGCAGTGGGGGGTCAGGCTACGAGCAGTACTTC. Protein: CASSGGSGYEQYF.

This chain uses TRBV6-1 with TRBJ2-5; 11 nucleotides align to TRBD1. CDR3 size: 19 residues. Trimming removed 3 bases from V and 5 bases from J; junction bases left unmatched: 17. Germline lookup yields CDR1 MNHNS and CDR2 SASEGT. The CDR3 bases are TGTGCCAGCAGTGACCCCAAACTCGGACAGGGGGCTTTTTTGGAGACCCAGTACTTC. This encodes CASSDPKLGQGAFLETQYF.

The V gene is TRBV6-2 or TRBV6-3, the J gene TRBJ1-1; D is perhaps TRBD1 (5 bases). The CDR3 totals 15 residues. Germline lookup yields CDR1 MNHEY and CDR2 SVGEGT. V dropped 4 bases and J dropped 2 bases, with 14 bases sitting between them. The CDR3 reads CASSSRSGGNTEAFF. The CDR3, as DNA: TGTGCCAGCAGTTCCCGATCGGGGGGTAACACTGAAGCTTTCTTT.

The gene calls are TRBV14 and TRBJ1-2; D ambiguous. Trimming took 4 bases from V and 11 from J, leaving 23 bases between them. This CDR3 region has 15 residues. CDR1 is SGHDN, CDR2 FVKESK, per germline. The CDR3 DNA reads TGTGCCAGCAGCCCCAAACACAAAAACGGACGGGCGTACACCTTC. This sequence encodes CASSPKHKNGRAYTF.

The chain couples TRBV5-1 to TRBJ2-7; D possibly corresponds to TRBD1 (5 bases). Germline V gene sequence: CDR1 SGHRS, CDR2 YFSETQ. Between the trimmed V and J ends, which lost 4 bases and 4 bases, there was a span of 9 bases. CDR3 length equals 12 residues. CDR3 bases: TGCGCCAGCAGCCTTCCAGGGTACGAGCAGTACTTC. It translates to CASSLPGYEQYF.

J is TRBJ1-1 and V is TRBV6-6; no reliable D call. The CDR3 consists of 15 residues. Looked up from germline, CDR1 is MNHNY and CDR2 is SVGAGI (reference sequence). Trimming left V 5 bases short and J 6 bases short, with 19 bases between. The CDR3 nucleotides read TGTGCCAGCAGTGTGCCGGGCCAAAAGGGTCCTGAAGCTTTCTTT. Amino acids: CASSVPGQKGPEAFF.

V is TRBV27 and J is TRBJ2-7, with D maybe TRBD2 (5 bases). Germline CDR1 is MNHEY and CDR2 is SMNVEV (reference sequence). The ends were cut back, 4 bases at V and 4 bases at J, with 20 bases in the middle. The CDR3 runs 16 residues. The CDR3 DNA sequence: TGTGCCAGCAGTTCCCCCAGCCGGGGTGGAAGATACGAGCAGTACTTC. This gives the protein CASSSPSRGGRYEQYF.